Below, 29 T cell receptor beta chains from the same sample are listed, as sequenced in a study of human T cells and chemical hapten exposure. The time point denotes: patch test 1, 2 weeks after DPC sensitization. Stated treatment: therapeutic diphenylcyclopropenone sensitization with weekly scalp DPC. One entry per CDR3 protein results from TCRdb running MiXCR on the RACE reads. The table lists some 87,000 distinct CDR3 sequences, over 9% of them singletons, with more than 1.1% in the top ten. Material: whole blood, obtained in connection with sensitization to the hapten diphenylcyclopropenone (DPC). Receptors originate from a woman between 50 and 59 years old with alopecia areata. Some clones in this sample may be carry-over from other donors' samples.

As regards this clonotype: Just one base apart from a much larger clone, this may be a read error. The V call is TRBV5-1, the J call TRBJ1-4; the D gene is possibly TRBD1 (5 bases). CDR1 and CDR2 from the germline V gene are SGHRS and YFSETQ. The CDR3 loop spans 15 amino acids. The CDR3 spells CTSSLTTAANEKLFF. In DNA, the CDR3 is TGCACCAGCAGCTTGACGACAGCCGCCAATGAAAAACTGTTTTTT.

The rearrangement links TRBV7-9 to TRBJ2-1, with unresolved D. Looked up from germline, CDR1 is SEHNR and CDR2 is FQNEAQ (reference sequence). Trimming stripped 4 bases from V and 2 bases from J, with 9 bases between. The CDR3 is 14 amino acids. The CDR3 here is CASSSPRPYNEQFF. DNA of the CDR3: TGTGCCAGCAGCTCCCCCCGACCCTACAATGAGCAGTTCTTC.

This clonotype was seen many times. This rearrangement joins TRBV4-3 to TRBJ1-1; D is possibly TRBD1 (6 bases). CDR1 is LGHNA and CDR2 is YSLEER in the germline V gene. This CDR3 contains 13 residues. Trimming removed 3 bases from V and 4 bases from J, with 9 bases in between. The CDR3 DNA reads as TGCGCCAGCAGCCAGGAGGGGGGCACTGAAGCTTTCTTT. Protein: CASSQEGGTEAFF.

In this sample, this clonotype turned up a few times. The gene calls are TRBV7-3 and TRBJ2-1; 7 bases match TRBD2. V shed 5 bases, J shed 3 bases, and the junction held 10 bases outside the gene matches. This CDR3 region has 16 residues. Looked up from germline, CDR1 is SGHTA and CDR2 is FQGTGA. CDR3 protein: CASSLTGSGVYNEQFF. For the CDR3, the DNA is TGTGCCAGCAGCCTCACCGGCAGCGGGGTCTACAATGAGCAGTTCTTC.

This chain links TRBV10-3 with TRBJ1-6, with D unclear. The CDR3 contains 14 residues. Germline CDR1 is ENHRY and CDR2 is SYGVKD. Between the trimmed V and J ends, which lost 2 bases and 7 bases, there was a span of 9 bases. CDR3 amino acids: CAISEETWNSPLHF. The CDR3 bases are TGTGCCATCAGTGAGGAAACCTGGAATTCACCCCTCCACTTT.

The chain has TRBV20-1 and TRBJ2-3; tentative D call: TRBD2 (5 bases). The CDR3 runs 15 residues. CDR1 is DFQATT and CDR2 is SNEGSKA in the germline V gene (reference sequence). V was cut by 0 bases and J by 3 bases, with 13 bases left in between. The CDR3 here is CSARDSGLWTDTQYF. In DNA, the CDR3 is TGCAGTGCTAGAGACAGCGGCCTGTGGACAGATACGCAGTATTTT.

This clonotype was picked up a small number of times. V usage is TRBV5-1 and J usage is TRBJ2-7, with 7 bases fitting TRBD1. This CDR3 region has 14 residues. Germline CDR1 is SGHRS and CDR2 is YFSETQ. The trim removed 4 bases at V and 1 base at J, leaving 5 bases unmatched. CDR3 protein: CASSNPQGSYEQYF. CDR3 DNA: TGCGCCAGCAGCAACCCACAGGGGTCCTACGAGCAGTACTTC.

Worth noting for this clonotype: A much larger clone differs from this one at a single base, so this may be a read error. The chain carries TRBV20-1 and TRBJ1-3; 10 bases are shared with TRBD1. Germline V CDR1 and CDR2: DFQATT, SNEGSKA (reference sequence). There are 14 residues in the CDR3. The CDR3 sequence: CSATDRGHGNTMYF. In DNA form, the CDR3 reads TGCAGTGCCACTGACAGGGGGCACGGGAACACCATGTATTTT.

This clonotype was seen many times. The J gene is TRBJ1-1, the V gene TRBV5-1; 7 nucleotides match TRBD1. Germline CDR1 is SGHRS and CDR2 is YFSETQ. CDR3 length: 15 amino acids. J lost 1 base, V lost 4 bases, and 7 bases had no gene match. The CDR3 nucleotides read TGCGCCAGCAGCCGCGAGGGACAGAGGAACACTGAAGCTTTCTTT. This translates into CASSREGQRNTEAFF. The variable domain in full, with the rest retrieved from reference TRBV5-1 and TRBJ1-1, is KAGVTQTPRYLIKTRGQQVTLSCSPISGHRSVSWYQQTPGQGLQFLFEYFSETQRNKGNFPGRFSGRQFSNSRSEMNVSTLELGDSALYLCASSREGQRNTEAFFGQGTRLTVV.

The chain uses TRBV5-1 and TRBJ2-7; TRBD2 matches at 7 bases. The V and J ends lost 4 bases and 6 bases, in that order; junction bases with no gene match: 13. CDR3 length: 15 residues. Germline V gene data show CDR1 as SGHRS and CDR2 as YFSETQ. DNA for the CDR3: TGCGCCAGCAGCCTCACTAGCGCTGGTTTCGGCGAGCAGTACTTC. Translating gives CASSLTSAGFGEQYF. Supplemented by reference TRBV5-1 and TRBJ2-7, the full variable domain reads KAGVTQTPRYLIKTRGQQVTLSCSPISGHRSVSWYQQTPGQGLQFLFEYFSETQRNKGNFPGRFSGRQFSNSRSEMNVSTLELGDSALYLCASSLTSAGFGEQYFGPGTRLTVT.

The chain couples TRBV29-1 to TRBJ2-4; tentative D call: TRBD1 (5 bases). The CDR3 has 14 residues. Germline V gives CDR1 SQVTM, CDR2 ANQGSEA. V gave up 4 bases and J gave up 1 base, with 11 bases separating them. CDR3: CSVVQGGAKNIQYF. The DNA of the CDR3 is TGCAGCGTTGTCCAGGGTGGGGCCAAAAACATTCAGTACTTC. The full variable domain, completed using reference TRBV29-1 and TRBJ2-4, is SAVISQKPSRDICQRGTSLTIQCQVDSQVTMMFWYRQQPGQSLTLIATANQGSEATYESGFVIDKFPISRPNLTFSTLTVSNMSPEDSSIYLCSVVQGGAKNIQYFGAGTRLSVL.

The V call is TRBV7-8, the J call TRBJ1-4; 9 bases match TRBD1. This CDR3 is 16 amino acids long. The J segment lost 4 bases and the V segment lost 5 bases, leaving 8 bases of the junction unmatched. Germline CDR1 is SGHVS and CDR2 is FQNEAQ. In DNA form, the CDR3 reads TGTGCCAGCAGCCCCGGGACAGGGAGGGTTAATGAAAAACTGTTTTTT. Translating it yields CASSPGTGRVNEKLFF.

This clonotype appeared many times. The chain has TRBV5-4 and TRBJ2-7; the D gene is possibly TRBD1 (7 bases). Trimming removed 4 bases at V and 2 bases at J, with 10 bases between. Germline V CDR1 and CDR2: SGHNT, YYREEE (reference sequence). The CDR3 consists of 13 residues. The CDR3, as DNA: TGTGCCAGCAGCCAGGGGGGAACCTACGAGCAGTACTTC. Protein product: CASSQGGTYEQYF.

The rearrangement links TRBV7-2 to TRBJ2-3; TRBD1 aligns across 7 bases. Germline-derived CDR1 and CDR2 are SGHTA and FQGNSA. V trimming: 1 base; J trimming: 1 base; junction bases outside the gene matches: 5. This CDR3 contains 16 residues. CDR3 in amino acids: CASSLVFDRGTDTQYF. CDR3 in DNA: TGTGCCAGCAGCTTAGTTTTCGACAGGGGCACAGATACGCAGTATTTT.

V is TRBV20-1 and J is TRBJ2-5; no clear D gene. CDR3 length: 12 amino acids. V shed 2 bases and J shed 4 bases, with 8 bases lying between them. The germline V gene encodes CDR1 DFQATT and CDR2 SNEGSKA (reference sequence). The CDR3 nucleotides read TGCAGTGCTAGAACCACTCGAGAGACCCAGTACTTC. Translation gives CSARTTRETQYF.

This clonotype was seen a few times. This rearrangement joins TRBV29-1 to TRBJ1-2; the D is unclear. CDR1 and CDR2 from the germline V gene are SQVTM and ANQGSEA. Trimming shortened V by 3 bases and J by 10 bases, and 21 bases separated the two germline ends. This CDR3 region has 14 residues. The CDR3: CSVDYSRQETAYTF. In DNA, the CDR3 is TGCAGCGTTGACTATTCTCGCCAGGAGACTGCCTACACCTTC. Full variable domain (missing parts from reference TRBV29-1 and TRBJ1-2): SAVISQKPSRDICQRGTSLTIQCQVDSQVTMMFWYRQQPGQSLTLIATANQGSEATYESGFVIDKFPISRPNLTFSTLTVSNMSPEDSSIYLCSVDYSRQETAYTFGSGTRLTVV.

This clonotype was picked up a small number of times. The chain joins TRBV20-1 to TRBJ2-1, with TRBD1 matching 7 bases. The CDR3 is made up of 18 amino acids. J was trimmed by 4 bases and V by 2 bases; bases with no gene match: 17. Germline-derived CDR1 and CDR2 are DFQATT and SNEGSKA (reference sequence). CDR3 region: CSARSFFPRDRIYNEQFF. DNA for the CDR3: TGCAGTGCTAGATCGTTTTTTCCGAGGGACAGAATATACAATGAGCAGTTCTTC.

The chain links TRBV20-1 to TRBJ1-5; 9 bases agree with TRBD1. Germline CDR1 and CDR2: DFQATT and SNEGSKA (reference sequence). This CDR3 region has 15 residues. The V gene end was trimmed by 2 bases and the J gene end by 4 bases; junction bases not matched to a gene: 6. The CDR3 coding sequence is TGCAGTGCTAGATACGGGACAGGGTTAAATCAGCCCCAGCATTTT. Protein product: CSARYGTGLNQPQHF.

This clonotype was found many times. The chain uses TRBV5-1 and TRBJ2-7; 7 bases are a match to TRBD1. Germline CDR1 and CDR2: SGHRS and YFSETQ. The CDR3 has 13 residues. Trimming took 2 bases from V and 3 from J; bases not matched to a gene: 2. This CDR3 reads CASSFTGDYEQYF. For the CDR3, the DNA is TGCGCCAGCAGCTTTACAGGGGACTACGAGCAGTACTTC. Drawing the rest from reference TRBV5-1 and TRBJ2-7, the complete variable domain is KAGVTQTPRYLIKTRGQQVTLSCSPISGHRSVSWYQQTPGQGLQFLFEYFSETQRNKGNFPGRFSGRQFSNSRSEMNVSTLELGDSALYLCASSFTGDYEQYFGPGTRLTVT.

This clonotype has just a few counts. The J gene is TRBJ2-7, the V gene TRBV28; 7 bases are shared with TRBD1. Per germline, CDR1 MDHEN and CDR2 SYDVKM. Losses at the gene ends were 6 bases for V and 4 bases for J; bases not matched to a gene: 9. The CDR3 has 14 amino acids. The CDR3 bases are TGTGCCAGCAGACCGACAGGGAGAGGGTACGAGCAGTACTTC. This encodes CASRPTGRGYEQYF.

This clonotype was seen a handful of times. The chain has TRBV15 and TRBJ2-1, with a possible D match to TRBD2 (6 bases). The CDR3 consists of 17 residues. V lost 1 base to trimming and J lost 7 bases, with 20 bases between them. The V gene's germline CDR1 is LNHNV and CDR2 YYDKDF (reference sequence). Written as DNA, the CDR3 is TGTGCCACCAGCAGAGCCTCCGGGACTCCCGCGGTAAATGAGCAGTTCTTC. The encoded protein is CATSRASGTPAVNEQFF. Using reference TRBV15 and TRBJ2-1 for the parts outside the CDR3, the full variable domain is DAMVIQNPRYQVTQFGKPVTLSCSQTLNHNVMYWYQQKSSQAPKLLFHYYDKDFNNEADTPDNFQSRRPNTSFCFLDIRSPGLGDTAMYLCATSRASGTPAVNEQFFGPGTRLTVL.

This clonotype was seen a few times. This chain connects TRBV20-1 to TRBJ1-2, with D perhaps TRBD1 (6 bases). Germline V CDR1 and CDR2: DFQATT, SNEGSKA (reference sequence). This CDR3 is 13 amino acids long. Trimming pared 5 bases from V and 4 bases from J, leaving 14 bases between. CDR3 protein: CSAPFTGIYGYTF. CDR3 DNA sequence: TGCAGTGCTCCTTTTACAGGGATCTATGGCTACACCTTC.

J is TRBJ1-1 and V is TRBV18; D remains ambiguous. Germline V gene lookup returns CDR1 KGHSH and CDR2 LQKENI. With 3 bases removed from V and 6 bases from J, the gap between germline ends came to 8 bases. The CDR3 sequence is 12 residues long. The CDR3 nucleotides are TGTGCCAGCTCACCCAATATGGCTGAAGCTTTCTTT. Amino acids: CASSPNMAEAFF.

A few counts support this clonotype. The V call is TRBV28, the J call TRBJ2-2, with 11 bases matching TRBD2. The CDR3 totals 16 residues. Germline-derived CDR1 and CDR2 are MDHEN and SYDVKM. The junction had 7 bases not matched to a gene; V was cut back by 6 bases and J by 4 bases. DNA of the CDR3: TGTGCCAGCAGACTAGCGGGAGCCCTTGGCACCGGGGAGCTGTTTTTT. Its translation: CASRLAGALGTGELFF.

In this sample, this clonotype turned up many times. The genes are TRBV25-1 and TRBJ1-4, with 12 bases lining up with TRBD1. Germline V gives CDR1 MGHDK, CDR2 SYGVNS. V was clipped by 9 bases and J by 2 bases; unmatched bases: 4. The CDR3 consists of 15 residues. CDR3 sequence: CASKGQGATNEKLFF. The CDR3 region has the DNA TGTGCCAGTAAGGGACAGGGGGCGACTAATGAAAAACTGTTTTTT.

Written as DNA, the CDR3 is TGTGCCAGCGGGACTTCCTTCTACAATGAGCAGTTCTTC. This translates into CASGTSFYNEQFF. This rearrangement joins TRBV6-6 to TRBJ2-1; D may be TRBD2 (6 bases). The germline V gene has CDR1 MNHNY and CDR2 SVGAGI (reference sequence). This CDR3 region has 13 residues. With 8 bases removed from V and 3 bases from J, the gap between germline ends came to 11 bases.

The V call is TRBV3-1, the J call TRBJ1-1; D is unresolved. V lost 1 base and J 14 bases, leaving 17 bases between the germline ends. The CDR3 sequence is 13 residues long. Germline loops: CDR1 LGHDT, CDR2 YNNKEL (reference sequence). For the CDR3, the DNA is TGTGCCAGCAGCCAAGCCTGGACCGCCCCGACATTCTTT. Translating it yields CASSQAWTAPTFF. Looking up the rest from reference TRBV3-1 and TRBJ1-1 gives the full variable domain: DTAVSQTPKYLVTQMGNDKSIKCEQNLGHDTMYWYKQDSKKFLKIMFSYNNKELIINETVPNRFSPKSPDKAHLNLHINSLELGDSAVYFCASSQAWTAPTFFGQGTRLTVV.

This chain links TRBV5-1 with TRBJ2-3; D call uncertain. Deletions cut 0 bases from V and 6 bases from J, with 8 bases between. CDR1 is SGHRS and CDR2 is YFSETQ in the germline V gene. The CDR3 is 13 amino acids. The CDR3 DNA is TGCGCCAGCAGCTTGGGACGCATGGATACGCAGTATTTT. Translation gives CASSLGRMDTQYF.

The chain couples TRBV12-3 or TRBV12-4 to TRBJ2-4; TRBD1 aligns across 9 bases. The length of the CDR3 is 18 residues. The V gene end was trimmed by 5 bases and the J gene end by 6 bases; junction bases not matched to a gene: 17. The CDR3 reads CASSLRPGTGSAGNIQYF. CDR3 nucleotides: TGTGCCAGCAGTCTTCGTCCCGGGACAGGGTCGGCGGGAAACATTCAGTACTTC.